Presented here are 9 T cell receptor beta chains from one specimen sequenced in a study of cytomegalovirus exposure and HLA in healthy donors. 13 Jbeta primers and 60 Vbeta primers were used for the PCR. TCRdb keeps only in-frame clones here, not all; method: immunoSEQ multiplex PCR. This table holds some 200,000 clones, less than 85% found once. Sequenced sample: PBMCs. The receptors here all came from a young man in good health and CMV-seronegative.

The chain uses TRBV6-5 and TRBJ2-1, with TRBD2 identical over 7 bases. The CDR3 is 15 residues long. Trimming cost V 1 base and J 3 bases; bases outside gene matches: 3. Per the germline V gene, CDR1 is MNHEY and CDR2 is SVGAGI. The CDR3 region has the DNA TGTGCCAGCAGTTACTTAAGCGGGAACTACAATGAGCAGTTCTTC. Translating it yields CASSYLSGNYNEQFF.

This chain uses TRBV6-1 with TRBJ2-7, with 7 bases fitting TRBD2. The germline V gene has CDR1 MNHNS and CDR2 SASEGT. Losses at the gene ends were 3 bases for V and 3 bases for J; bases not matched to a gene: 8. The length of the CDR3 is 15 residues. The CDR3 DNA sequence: TGTGCCAGCAGTGAGGGAGGGGCGCGAGACTACGAGCAGTACTTC. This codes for CASSEGGARDYEQYF.

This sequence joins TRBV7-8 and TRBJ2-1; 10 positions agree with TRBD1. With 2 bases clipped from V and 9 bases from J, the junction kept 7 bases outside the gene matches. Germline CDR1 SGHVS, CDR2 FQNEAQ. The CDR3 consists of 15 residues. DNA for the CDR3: TGTGCCAGCAGCTTACTGGGACAGGGGTTAAGTGAGCAGTTCTTC. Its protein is CASSLLGQGLSEQFF.

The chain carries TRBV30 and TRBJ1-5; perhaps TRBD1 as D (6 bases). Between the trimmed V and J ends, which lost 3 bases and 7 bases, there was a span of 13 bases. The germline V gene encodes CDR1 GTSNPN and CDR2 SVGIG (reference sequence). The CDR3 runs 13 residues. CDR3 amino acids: CAWSAGQGQPQHF. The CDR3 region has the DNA TGTGCCTGGAGCGCCGGGCAGGGGCAGCCCCAGCATTTT.

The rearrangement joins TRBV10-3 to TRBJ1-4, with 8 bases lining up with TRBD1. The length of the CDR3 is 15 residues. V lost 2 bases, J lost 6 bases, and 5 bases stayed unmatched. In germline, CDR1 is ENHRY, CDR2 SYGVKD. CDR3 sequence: CAISEAQGAYEKLFF. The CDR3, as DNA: TGTGCCATCAGTGAGGCGCAGGGGGCGTATGAAAAACTGTTTTTT.

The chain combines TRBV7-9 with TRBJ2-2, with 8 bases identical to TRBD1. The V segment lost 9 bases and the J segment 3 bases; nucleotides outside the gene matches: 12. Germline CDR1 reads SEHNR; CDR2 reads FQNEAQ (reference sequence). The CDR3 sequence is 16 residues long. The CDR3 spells CASHVLGTGYTGELFF. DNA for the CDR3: TGTGCCAGTCATGTACTCGGGACAGGCTACACCGGGGAGCTGTTTTTT. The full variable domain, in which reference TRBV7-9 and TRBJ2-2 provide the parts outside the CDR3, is DTGVSQNPRHKITKRGQNVTFRCDPISEHNRLYWYRQTLGQGPEFLTYFQNEAQLEKSRLLSDRFSAERPKGSFSTLEIQRTEQGDSAMYLCASHVLGTGYTGELFFGEGSRLTVL.

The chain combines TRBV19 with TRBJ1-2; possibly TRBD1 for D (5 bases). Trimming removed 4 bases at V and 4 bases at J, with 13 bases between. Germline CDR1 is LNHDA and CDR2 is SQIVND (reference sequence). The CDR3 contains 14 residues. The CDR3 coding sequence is TGTGCCAGTAGTAGAGACAGCTGGAGCTATGGCTACACCTTC. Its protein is CASSRDSWSYGYTF.

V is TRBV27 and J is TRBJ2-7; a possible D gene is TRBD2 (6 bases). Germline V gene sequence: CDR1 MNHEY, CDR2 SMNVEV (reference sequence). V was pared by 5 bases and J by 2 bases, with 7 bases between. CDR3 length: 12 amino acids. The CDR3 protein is CASSRGTYEQYF. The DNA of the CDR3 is TGTGCCAGCAGTCGGGGGACCTACGAGCAGTACTTC.

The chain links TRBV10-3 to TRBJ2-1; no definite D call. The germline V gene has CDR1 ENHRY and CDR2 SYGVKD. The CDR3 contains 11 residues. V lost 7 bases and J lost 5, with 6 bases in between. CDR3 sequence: CAITTDNEQFF. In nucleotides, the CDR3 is TGTGCCATCACTACAGACAATGAGCAGTTCTTC.